Following are 11 T cell receptor beta chains from one sample sequenced in a study of blood T cells in healthy people across ages. Primers used in a second PCR of roughly 6 to 11 cycles were a sample-barcoded 5' primer and a J-beta primer mix. A single record per CDR3 protein comes from TCRdb applying MiXCR to the 5' RACE reads. The data show about 640,000 distinct CDR3 sequences, 45% to 65% seen once. Material for sequencing was blood. The receptor source for this set is a man between 60 and 75 years old in good health.

This chain links TRBV15 with TRBJ1-1, with TRBD1 matching over 7 bases. The length of the CDR3 is 15 residues. V lost 4 bases and J lost 5; bases outside the gene matches: 10. Germline assignment: CDR1 LNHNV and CDR2 YYDKDF (reference sequence). The CDR3 coding sequence is TGTGCCACCAGCACCCTGGACGACAGGGTTACTGAAGCTTTCTTT. Protein product: CATSTLDDRVTEAFF.

The V and J genes are TRBV18 and TRBJ1-6; TRBD1 agrees at 7 bases. In germline, CDR1 is KGHSH, CDR2 LQKENI. This CDR3 has 13 amino acids. V shed 6 bases and J 8 bases; nucleotides not matched to a gene: 4. This CDR3 reads CASSRDRDSPLHF. The CDR3 DNA reads TGTGCCAGCTCCCGTGACAGGGATTCACCCCTCCACTTT.

This clonotype has just one count. The chain combines TRBV4-1 with TRBJ2-3; TRBD1 agrees at 7 bases. Losses at the gene ends were 4 bases for V and 1 base for J; bases not matched to a gene: 5. The germline gives CDR1 MGHRA, CDR2 YSYEKL. The CDR3 is 15 amino acids. The CDR3 DNA reads TGCGCCAGCAGCCGGGGCGACAGGGGCACAGATACGCAGTATTTT. It is translated as CASSRGDRGTDTQYF.

This clonotype was observed many times. The chain is built from TRBV7-2 and TRBJ2-5; 10 bases are shared with TRBD2. This CDR3 contains 16 residues. Germline V CDR1 and CDR2: SGHTA, FQGNSA. With 1 base clipped from V and 2 bases from J, the junction kept 4 bases outside the gene matches. The DNA of the CDR3 is TGTGCCAGCAGCTTAGGAGTTAGCGGGGGGCAAGAGACCCAGTACTTC. It codes for CASSLGVSGGQETQYF.

V is TRBV20-1 and J is TRBJ2-7, with 11 bases identical to TRBD2. The CDR3 consists of 13 residues. Losses at the gene ends were 5 bases for V and 3 bases for J; bases not matched to a gene: 3. Germline lookup yields CDR1 DFQATT and CDR2 SNEGSKA (reference sequence). The CDR3 bases are TGCAGTGCTGGGACTAGCGGCAACTACGAGCAGTACTTC. It encodes CSAGTSGNYEQYF.

This clonotype was detected only a few times. The V gene is TRBV29-1, the J gene TRBJ2-4; 8 bases agree with TRBD1. V dropped 4 bases and J dropped 13; count of bases not matched to a gene: 9. The germline CDR1 and CDR2 sequences are SQVTM and ANQGSEA. The CDR3 has 12 amino acids. CDR3 region: CSVATGGNEQYF. CDR3 in DNA: TGCAGCGTTGCCACAGGGGGTAATGAGCAGTACTTC.

The chain recombines TRBV3-1 with TRBJ2-1; 8 bases match TRBD2. The J call may be wrong; the DNA end is better matched by TRBJ2-7. The CDR3 runs to 14 residues. Germline V gene data show CDR1 as LGHDT and CDR2 as YNNKEL (reference sequence). Here the CDR3 DNA reads TGTGCCAGCAGCCGGCGGGGGGCCCACGATGAGCAGTACTTC. Protein: CASSRRGAHDEQYF.

V is TRBV29-1 and J is TRBJ2-4, with TRBD2 matching 9 bases. The DNA end favors TRBJ2-5, so the J call may be wrong. The CDR3 spans 13 residues. Germline V lookup: CDR1 SQVTM, CDR2 ANQGSEA. The CDR3 nucleotides are TGCAGCGCCCAGCGGGGGGCTAAAGAGACCCAGTACTTC. This codes for CSAQRGAKETQYF.

This clonotype showed up just a few times. The chain uses TRBV5-1 and TRBJ2-1, with 12 bases matching TRBD2. Germline CDR1 and CDR2: SGHRS and YFSETQ. The CDR3 runs to 18 residues. V trimming: 4 bases; J trimming: 0 bases; junction bases outside the gene matches: 8. The DNA of the CDR3 is TGCGCCAGCAGCCTGACTAGCGGGGGCCGAAGCTCCTACAATGAGCAGTTCTTC. It translates to CASSLTSGGRSSYNEQFF.

The chain joins TRBV29-1 to TRBJ1-5; 9 nucleotides match TRBD1. CDR1 and CDR2 (germline): SQVTM, ANQGSEA. The CDR3 sequence is 13 residues long. The CDR3 reads CSVGQGRNQPQHF. The CDR3 DNA reads TGCAGTGTGGGACAGGGTCGTAATCAGCCCCAGCATTTT.

This chain connects TRBV7-9 to TRBJ1-4, with 7 bases matching TRBD1. Trimming at V came to 8 bases and at J to 5 bases, leaving 2 bases not matched to a gene. This CDR3 is 12 amino acids long. Germline CDR1 and CDR2: SEHNR and FQNEAQ (reference sequence). DNA of the CDR3: TGTGCCAGCGGAGGGGGCAATGAAAAACTGTTTTTT. As protein: CASGGGNEKLFF.